Following are 26 T cell receptor beta chains from one sample sequenced in a study of T-cell reconstitution after alpha-beta-depleted transplantation in children. Preparation of the TCRbeta library was carried out with unique molecular identifiers. TCRdb reanalysed the PCR reads using MiXCR and keeps one entry per CDR3 protein. The table lists about 600,000 distinct CDR3 sequences, 10% to 15% of them singletons. Sample: PBMCs, mostly from graft donor cells, taken 360 days after TCRalphabeta/CD19-depleted stem cell transplant. The receptors originated from a male patient aged 10 to 17 who had a stem cell transplant for acute myeloid leukemia, so the T cells may come from the graft donor.

This sequence joins TRBV7-6 and TRBJ2-7, with TRBD1 identical over 8 bases. Trimming at V came to 5 bases and at J to 6 bases, leaving 21 bases not matched to a gene. Germline V CDR1 and CDR2: SGHVS, FNYEAQ. The CDR3 runs 18 residues. This CDR3 reads CASSTRGTGFSSHFEQYF. The CDR3 DNA reads as TGTGCCAGCAGCACCCGAGGGACAGGTTTCTCTTCTCACTTCGAGCAGTACTTC.

This clonotype has ten or more counts. The V gene is TRBV27, the J gene TRBJ2-7, with unresolved D. The CDR3 loop spans 14 amino acids. Trimming left V 6 bases short and J 2 bases short, with 14 bases between. Germline CDR1 is MNHEY and CDR2 is SMNVEV (reference sequence). CDR3 DNA sequence: TGTGCCAGCAGGCCCCGGTTACCTCCCTACGAGCAGTACTTC. It translates to CASRPRLPPYEQYF.

The V and J genes are TRBV30 and TRBJ2-1, with TRBD1 matching over 7 bases. The junction had 13 bases not matched to a gene; V was cut back by 4 bases and J by 4 bases. Germline V gives CDR1 GTSNPN, CDR2 SVGIG (reference sequence). The CDR3 sequence is 16 residues long. CDR3 in DNA: TGTGCCTGGACCCGAGGACGGGACAGACTATACAATGAGCAGTTCTTC. Translation: CAWTRGRDRLYNEQFF.

This sequence joins TRBV24-1 and TRBJ2-1, with TRBD1 matching over 8 bases. CDR1 and CDR2 (germline): KGHDR, SFDVKD. Germline trimming cut 2 bases from V and 2 bases from J; bases unmatched to any gene: 4. CDR3 length: 16 residues. The CDR3 DNA reads as TGTGCCACCAGTGATTCGCAACAGGGGGCCTACAATGAGCAGTTCTTC. Its protein is CATSDSQQGAYNEQFF.

This chain uses TRBV20-1 with TRBJ2-2; TRBD2 matches 8 bases. J was trimmed by 7 bases and V by 0 bases; bases with no gene match: 4. The CDR3 contains 14 residues. Per germline, CDR1 DFQATT and CDR2 SNEGSKA (reference sequence). The CDR3 protein is CSARDTSGDGELFF. DNA of the CDR3: TGCAGTGCTAGAGATACTAGCGGTGACGGGGAGCTGTTTTTT.

This clonotype turned up a few times. The chain combines TRBV30 with TRBJ2-7; 8 nucleotides agree with TRBD2. Germline lookup yields CDR1 GTSNPN and CDR2 SVGIG (reference sequence). The CDR3 covers 15 residues. The V segment lost 3 bases and the J segment 0 bases; nucleotides outside the gene matches: 7. In DNA form, the CDR3 reads TGTGCCTGGAGAGGGACTAGATTTAGCTCCTACGAGCAGTACTTC. Protein: CAWRGTRFSSYEQYF. Full variable domain (rest looked up from reference TRBV30 and TRBJ2-7): SQTIHQWPATLVQPVGSPLSLECTVEGTSNPNLYWYRQAAGRGLQLLFYSVGIGQISSEVPQNLSASRPQDRQFILSSKKLLLSDSGFYLCAWRGTRFSSYEQYFGPGTRLTVT.

The J gene is TRBJ1-5, the V gene TRBV7-2; D gene unclear. The length of the CDR3 is 14 residues. Trimming removed 5 bases from V and 2 bases from J, with 10 bases in between. Germline V CDR1 and CDR2: SGHTA, FQGNSA. CDR3 residues: CASSPPSGNQPQHF. DNA for the CDR3: TGTGCCAGCAGCCCGCCCTCGGGCAATCAGCCCCAGCATTTT.

A few counts support this clonotype. The V and J genes are TRBV11-2 and TRBJ2-5; 9 bases fit TRBD2. The germline V gene has CDR1 SGHAT and CDR2 FQNNGV. The CDR3 covers 17 residues. Trimming cost V 0 bases and J 5 bases; bases outside gene matches: 10. CDR3 DNA sequence: TGTGCCAGCAGCTTAGAAGGGGCGGGAGGGAGGCGGGAGACCCAGTACTTC. Protein product: CASSLEGAGGRRETQYF. The variable domain in full, with the rest retrieved from reference TRBV11-2 and TRBJ2-5, is EAGVAQSPRYKIIEKRQSVAFWCNPISGHATLYWYQQILGQGPKLLIQFQNNGVVDDSQLPKDRFSAERLKGVDSTLKIQPAKLEDSAVYLCASSLEGAGGRRETQYFGPGTRLLVL.

J is TRBJ1-5 and V is TRBV4-2; maybe TRBD1 (6 bases). Germline CDR1 is LGHNA and CDR2 is YNFKEQ. This CDR3 region has 18 residues. With 0 bases removed from V and 6 bases from J, the gap between germline ends came to 21 bases. The CDR3 DNA reads as TGTGCCAGCAGCCAAGATCTAAGGGGGGGGGCCGGGGGTCAGCCCCAGCATTTT. Translated: CASSQDLRGGAGGQPQHF.

This clonotype was seen only a few times. The V gene is TRBV20-1, the J gene TRBJ1-2; D gene ambiguous. Trimming pared 4 bases from V and 0 bases from J, leaving 15 bases between. CDR3 size: 15 residues. Germline V gene data show CDR1 as DFQATT and CDR2 as SNEGSKA (reference sequence). The CDR3 protein is CSANRQLIANYGYTF. CDR3 DNA sequence: TGCAGTGCTAATCGGCAGCTGATAGCTAACTATGGCTACACCTTC.

The chain combines TRBV6-1 with TRBJ2-7; the D gene is possibly TRBD2 (7 bases). CDR1 MNHNS and CDR2 SASEGT come from the germline V gene. Trimming took 5 bases from V and 4 from J, leaving 24 bases between them. This CDR3 is 17 amino acids long. The CDR3 loop is CASSNLQGGGLGYEQYF. The CDR3 DNA is TGTGCCAGCAGTAATCTCCAAGGGGGGGGCCTAGGGTACGAGCAGTACTTC.

This clonotype was recorded a few times. This chain uses TRBV5-8 with TRBJ2-1; D might be TRBD2 (5 bases). Per the germline V gene, CDR1 is SGHTS and CDR2 is YDEGEE. V was shortened by 1 base and J by 3 bases, with 20 bases between the two germline ends. The CDR3 has 18 residues. CDR3: CASSLIVGLARNYNEQFF. Written as DNA, the CDR3 is TGTGCCAGCAGCTTGATAGTAGGGCTAGCTCGAAACTACAATGAGCAGTTCTTC.

The rearrangement joins TRBV7-9 to TRBJ2-7; D is undetermined. Germline assignment: CDR1 SEHNR and CDR2 FQNEAQ (reference sequence). This CDR3 spans 13 amino acids. V lost 6 bases and J lost 3, with 12 bases in between. CDR3 DNA: TGTGCCAGCAGTCCAGGCGGATTCTACGAGCAGTACTTC. This encodes CASSPGGFYEQYF.

Remarks on this clonotype: Sequence at one end of the junction differs from germline and may be a read error. The chain has TRBV27 and TRBJ1-5; D remains unclear. The CDR3 has 14 residues. Germline assignment: CDR1 MNHEY and CDR2 SMNVEV (reference sequence). The CDR3 region has the DNA TGTACCAGCAGTTTATTTGGGAGCAATCAGCCCCAGCATTTT. This sequence encodes CTSSLFGSNQPQHF.

In its sample, this clonotype was seen many times. The V gene is TRBV20-1, the J gene TRBJ2-2; D gene uncertain. The CDR3 is made up of 17 amino acids. Trimming stripped 2 bases from V and 0 bases from J, with 16 bases between. CDR1 is DFQATT and CDR2 is SNEGSKA in the germline V gene (reference sequence). CDR3 amino acids: CSARRAWMEPNTGELFF. In DNA, the CDR3 is TGCAGTGCTAGAAGGGCATGGATGGAGCCGAACACCGGGGAGCTGTTTTTT.

This chain joins TRBV6-5 and TRBJ2-1; 7 bases align to TRBD2. Trimming removed 0 bases from V and 5 bases from J; junction bases left unmatched: 1. CDR3 length: 14 residues. Germline V CDR1 and CDR2: MNHEY, SVGAGI. The chain's CDR3 is CASSYSGGDNEQFF. In DNA form, the CDR3 reads TGTGCCAGCAGTTACTCGGGAGGGGACAATGAGCAGTTCTTC.

This clonotype was counted a few times. V usage is TRBV28 and J usage is TRBJ2-4, with D perhaps matching TRBD2 (5 bases). This CDR3 spans 15 amino acids. Trimming took off 5 bases at V and 0 bases at J, with 11 bases between the two ends. Germline V gene data show CDR1 as MDHEN and CDR2 as SYDVKM. The CDR3 DNA reads TGTGCCAGCAGTGTACTGGAGGTAGCCAAAAACATTCAGTACTTC. Protein sequence: CASSVLEVAKNIQYF.

CDR3 bases: TGTGCCTGGAGTGCGTTACTAGGCTACGAGCAGTACTTC. Residues: CAWSALLGYEQYF. The chain carries TRBV30 and TRBJ2-7; maybe TRBD2 (5 bases). V was shortened by 1 base and J by 3 bases, with 10 bases between the two germline ends. CDR3 length equals 13 residues. Germline loops: CDR1 GTSNPN, CDR2 SVGIG (reference sequence).

This clonotype was seen at least ten times. This chain joins TRBV12-3 or TRBV12-4 and TRBJ2-2; TRBD2 matches 11 bases. This CDR3 is 17 amino acids long. V was pared by 3 bases and J by 1 base, with 4 bases of the junction left unmatched. In DNA, the CDR3 is TGTGCCAGCAGTTTGCTTGGACTAGCGGGGAACACCGGGGAGCTGTTTTTT. Translated: CASSLLGLAGNTGELFF.

This clonotype turned up a few times. The V and J genes are TRBV27 and TRBJ2-6, with a possible D match to TRBD1 (5 bases). The CDR3 sequence is 16 residues long. Between the trimmed V and J ends, which lost 6 bases and 0 bases, there was a span of 12 bases. Germline CDR1 is MNHEY and CDR2 is SMNVEV (reference sequence). CDR3 coding DNA: TGTGCCAGCAGCGTCGGACACATCTCTGGGGCCAACGTCCTGACTTTC. Translated, it gives CASSVGHISGANVLTF.

This clonotype was detected a few times. The CDR3 region is CASQRGLADNEQFF. The CDR3 coding sequence is TGTGCCAGCCAAAGGGGACTAGCGGACAATGAGCAGTTCTTC. The chain links TRBV2 to TRBJ2-1, with 11 bases aligning to TRBD2. The CDR3 runs to 14 residues. Germline V gene lookup returns CDR1 SNHLY and CDR2 FYNNEI. V lost 8 bases, J lost 5 bases, and 5 bases stayed unmatched.

This clonotype was counted at least ten times. V usage is TRBV29-1 and J usage is TRBJ2-2; TRBD1 might be the D (6 bases). V was cut by 1 base and J by 4 bases, with 13 bases left in between. The CDR3 consists of 15 residues. Germline assignment: CDR1 SQVTM and CDR2 ANQGSEA. DNA of the CDR3: TGCAGCGTTGAAGCGCACAGGGAGAGCACCGGGGAGCTGTTTTTT. Translating it yields CSVEAHRESTGELFF.

This clonotype came up many times. CDR3 in DNA: TGTGCCAGCGGCCCCGGACTGAGTCTCCTGAGGACCTTCGAGCAGTACTTC. Its protein product is CASGPGLSLLRTFEQYF. The rearrangement links TRBV2 to TRBJ2-7; TRBD2 might be the D (5 bases). The CDR3 has 17 residues. The germline gives CDR1 SNHLY, CDR2 FYNNEI. The ends were cut back, 8 bases at V and 6 bases at J, with 29 bases in the middle.

This clonotype was counted ten times or more. The CDR3 DNA sequence: TGCGCCAGCAGCCACGGACTAGGGGGGAGAGAGACCCAGTACTTC. Its translation: CASSHGLGGRETQYF. The chain joins TRBV5-1 to TRBJ2-5; maybe TRBD2 (7 bases). This CDR3 has 15 residues. Deletions cut 4 bases from V and 4 bases from J, with 17 bases between. Germline V gene data show CDR1 as SGHRS and CDR2 as YFSETQ.

This clonotype turned up a few times. The chain employs TRBV20-1 and TRBJ2-3, with 14 bases that match TRBD2. This CDR3 is built from 17 residues. V lost 3 bases and J lost 5; bases outside the gene matches: 10. In germline, CDR1 is DFQATT, CDR2 SNEGSKA (reference sequence). CDR3 protein: CSARKHLGLAGEDTQYF. The DNA of the CDR3 is TGCAGTGCTAGGAAACACCTGGGACTAGCGGGAGAAGATACGCAGTATTTT.

At least ten counts were recorded for this clonotype. The chain has TRBV15 and TRBJ2-2; D not certain. This CDR3 region has 15 residues. The germline CDR1 and CDR2 sequences are LNHNV and YYDKDF (reference sequence). Deletions cut 3 bases from V and 1 base from J, with 9 bases between. CDR3 coding DNA: TGTGCCACCAGCAGCACGGCGATGAACACCGGGGAGCTGTTTTTT. Translating it yields CATSSTAMNTGELFF.